This T cell receptor beta chain was obtained from a study of cytomegalovirus exposure and HLA in healthy donors. Regarding the study as a whole: It is likely that the observed cluster of highly shared sequence variants was a sequencing artifact.

Worth noting for this clone: The antigen is undetermined.

V trimming: 3 bases; J trimming: 3 bases; junction bases outside the gene matches: 7. The V gene's germline CDR1 is LNHDA and CDR2 SQIVND (reference sequence). CDR3 length: 15 residues. Primers for the PCR totalled 60 Vbeta and 13 Jbeta. Libraries were prepared by immunoSEQ multiplex PCR; TCRdb keeps only in-frame clonotypes and omits some of them. Of about 160,000 clones in the sample, around 80% were seen once. The sample consisted of PBMCs. This chain links TRBV19 with TRBJ2-7; 8 positions match TRBD1. The sequence was collected from a man aged 35-49 years in good health and CMV-seronegative. CDR3 bases: TGTGCCAGTAGTATCAGCGGACAGGGCTTCTACGAGCAGTACTTC. Protein: CASSISGQGFYEQYF.